This T cell receptor beta chain was observed in a study of vaccination effects on CD4 cells after COVID-19. In the ViraFEST assay, antigen-specific CD4+ clonotypes were identified by expansion after peptide-pool stimulation. Subsequent to a culture period of roughly 11 days, CD4+ T cells were isolated. Vaccinated participants had no history of SARS-CoV-2 infection and tested negative for nucleocapsid antibodies. V dropped 0 bases and J dropped 1; count of bases not matched to a gene: 5. CDR1 ENHRY and CDR2 SYGVKD come from the germline V gene. CDR3 length equals 17 residues. Assay used: immunoSEQ multiplex PCR; TCRdb lists only in-frame clones, some missing. The sample includes 25,000 to 35,000 clones, around 72% of them seen just once. Concerning this clone: As yet, its antigen is unknown.

The receptor was isolated from a human donor who received a COVID-19 vaccine. This sample comprised CD4+ T cells from PBMCs cultured with SARS-CoV-2 spike peptides, obtained before COVID-19 vaccination. This chain connects TRBV10-3 to TRBJ2-2; 7 bases align to TRBD2. The CDR3 coding sequence is TGTGCCATCAGTGAGTCGTTAAAGCGGGAGAACACCGGGGAGCTGTTTTTT. The encoded protein is CAISESLKRENTGELFF.